These T cell receptor beta chains were read from a single sample in a study of cytomegalovirus exposure and HLA in healthy donors. Data came from immunoSEQ multiplex PCR; TCRdb stores just in-frame clones and leaves some out. The data hold 150,000 to 200,000 clones, with roughly four fifths observed a single time. Sequencing was performed on PBMCs. Receptor source: a woman in her late teens or twenties in good health and CMV-seronegative. Each CDR3 is given with its conserved first and last residue. A D gene is named only where the DNA matches it firmly. The size field is filled for only some rows; it gives once, few, many or a size class.

d_call,clone_size,j_call,v_call,cdr3_aa,cdr3_nt
TRBD1,-,TRBJ2-1,TRBV15,CATSRSRTGGDEQFF,TGTGCCACCAGCAGATCCAGGACAGGGGGCGATGAGCAGTTCTTC
-,once,TRBJ2-7,TRBV6-5,CASSYAGEYEQYF,TGTGCCAGCAGTTACGCTGGGGAGTACGAGCAGTACTTC
-,-,TRBJ2-6,TRBV13,CASSFGPLGGSGANVLTF,TGTGCCAGCAGCTTCGGTCCCTTAGGGGGCTCTGGGGCCAACGTCCTGACTTTC
-,-,TRBJ2-1,TRBV28,CASGVSRDGYNEQFF,TGTGCCAGCGGCGTAAGCCGGGATGGGTACAATGAGCAGTTCTTC
TRBD1,-,TRBJ1-2,TRBV19,CASSTRQGSYGYTF,TGTGCCAGTAGTACCCGACAGGGGTCCTATGGCTACACCTTC
-,few,TRBJ1-2,TRBV5-1,CASSFEDIIGGYTF,TGCGCCAGCAGCTTTGAAGACATAATAGGCGGCTACACCTTC
TRBD1,-,TRBJ2-7,TRBV11-2,CASSFFGTTGVSYEQYF,TGTGCCAGCAGCTTCTTTGGGACGACAGGGGTGTCCTACGAGCAGTACTTC
-,-,TRBJ1-5,TRBV6-6,CASSPGSNQPQHF,TGTGCCAGCAGCCCGGGTAGCAATCAGCCCCAGCATTTT
TRBD2,-,TRBJ2-3,TRBV28,CASSFWRAGEGTDTQYF,TGTGCCAGCAGTTTCTGGAGAGCGGGAGAGGGCACAGATACGCAGTATTTT
-,-,TRBJ2-5,TRBV5-1,CASGPYGRDLPLQETQYF,TGCGCCAGCGGACCATACGGGCGGGATCTGCCCTTACAAGAGACCCAGTACTTC
-,-,TRBJ1-1,TRBV13,CASSSRENTEAFF,TGTGCCAGCAGCTCCAGGGAGAACACTGAAGCTTTCTTT
-,-,TRBJ1-1,TRBV19,CASSIIDRPNTEAFF,TGTGCCAGTAGTATCATCGACAGGCCAAACACTGAAGCTTTCTTT
-,-,TRBJ1-2,TRBV6-5,CASSQRGGYTF,TGTGCCAGCAGTCAAAGGGGTGGCTACACCTTC
TRBD1,-,TRBJ2-1,TRBV7-3,CASSLVGTGRYNEQFF,TGTGCCAGCAGCTTAGTCGGGACAGGCAGGTACAATGAGCAGTTCTTC
TRBD2,few,TRBJ2-1,TRBV7-3,CASSPHRGAYNEQFF,TGTGCCAGCAGCCCCCATCGGGGGGCCTACAATGAGCAGTTCTTC
TRBD1,-,TRBJ1-1,TRBV9,CASSQDRGFTEAFF,TGTGCCAGCAGCCAGGACAGGGGATTCACTGAAGCTTTCTTT
-,-,TRBJ1-1,TRBV7-3,CASSAGQNTEAFF,TGTGCCAGCAGCGCAGGACAGAACACTGAAGCTTTCTTT
TRBD1,-,TRBJ2-1,TRBV4-1,CASSHGTGGNEQFF,TGCGCCAGCAGCCATGGGACAGGGGGCAATGAGCAGTTCTTC
TRBD2,-,TRBJ2-3,TRBV19,CASSIGQRGSQYF,TGTGCCAGTAGTATTGGTCAGCGGGGGAGTCAGTATTTT
TRBD2,-,TRBJ2-1,TRBV25-1,CASSDSGGISDEQFF,TGTGCCAGCAGTGATTCCGGGGGGATCTCCGATGAGCAGTTCTTC
TRBD1,-,TRBJ1-5,TRBV27,CASSFPGTGFSDRRNQPQHF,TGTGCCAGCAGTTTTCCCGGGACAGGGTTTTCCGATAGGCGCAATCAGCCCCAGCATTTT
TRBD2,-,TRBJ2-5,TRBV2,CASSGLGGYGTSGRARETQYF,TGTGCCAGCAGTGGTCTAGGGGGGTACGGGACTAGCGGGAGGGCCCGTGAGACCCAGTACTTC
-,-,TRBJ2-1,TRBV7-9,CASSEEARPNEQFF,TGTGCCAGCAGCGAAGAGGCACGGCCCAATGAGCAGTTCTTC
TRBD2,once,TRBJ2-7,TRBV27,CASSPPSSGTYEQYF,TGTGCCAGCAGTCCGCCCTCTAGCGGCACCTACGAGCAGTACTTC
-,-,TRBJ2-1,TRBV5-1,CASSRSTDTNEQFF,TGCGCCAGCAGCAGGTCGACCGACACCAATGAGCAGTTCTTC
-,few,TRBJ1-1,TRBV2,CASSVVSTANTEAFF,TGTGCCAGCAGTGTGGTCTCCACAGCGAACACTGAAGCTTTCTTT
-,once,TRBJ2-5,TRBV5-5,CASSLELAQETQYF,TGTGCCAGCAGCTTGGAACTAGCCCAAGAGACCCAGTACTTC
TRBD2,-,TRBJ2-5,TRBV6-1,CASTLTSGIGETQYF,TGTGCCAGCACCCTGACTAGCGGGATCGGGGAGACCCAGTACTTC
TRBD1,-,TRBJ1-5,TRBV2,CASRGQGVVNQPQHF,TGTGCCAGCAGGGGACAGGGGGTAGTCAATCAGCCCCAGCATTTT
-,-,TRBJ2-2,TRBV5-6,CASSRGGAGELFF,TGTGCCAGCAGCCGGGGTGGGGCCGGGGAGCTGTTTTTT
-,once,TRBJ2-7,TRBV19,CASSIGGRPYEQYF,TGTGCCAGTAGTATCGGCGGGCGGCCTTACGAGCAGTACTTC
-,-,TRBJ1-2,TRBV30,CAWIHKSSYGYTF,TGTGCCTGGATACACAAATCGTCCTATGGCTACACCTTC
TRBD2,-,TRBJ2-2,TRBV2,CASSSSGTYTGELFF,TGTGCCAGCAGCTCAAGCGGGACCTACACCGGGGAGCTGTTTTTT
TRBD2,-,TRBJ2-1,TRBV28,CASSSGGAGGVYNEQFF,TGTGCCAGCAGTTCGGGGGGAGCGGGAGGGGTCTACAATGAGCAGTTCTTC
-,-,TRBJ1-4,TRBV5-1,CASSRAAADNEKLFF,TGCGCCAGCAGCCGCGCGGCAGCCGATAATGAAAAACTGTTTTTT
-,-,TRBJ2-7,TRBV18,CASSLGITGYEQYF,TGTGCCAGCTCACTGGGGATCACAGGCTACGAGCAGTACTTC
TRBD1,-,TRBJ1-2,TRBV28,CASSGDSDGYTF,TGTGCCAGCAGTGGGGACAGTGATGGCTACACCTTC
-,once,TRBJ2-1,TRBV7-9,CSSSLGGVWLNNEQFF,TGTTCCAGCAGCTTAGGGGGGGTGTGGCTCAACAATGAGCAGTTCTTC
-,-,TRBJ1-1,TRBV7-2,CASSTNRNTEAFF,TGTGCCAGCAGCACTAATAGGAACACTGAAGCTTTCTTT
TRBD2,-,TRBJ2-2,TRBV25-1,CASSELSGGFDTGELFF,TGTGCCAGCAGTGAATTGAGCGGGGGATTCGACACCGGGGAGCTGTTTTTT
TRBD1,once,TRBJ1-1,TRBV5-1,CASSLAPGTGGNTEAFF,TGCGCCAGCAGCTTGGCACCCGGGACAGGAGGGAACACTGAAGCTTTCTTT
TRBD1,few,TRBJ1-1,TRBV5-1,CASRQGNTEAFF,TGCGCCAGTCGACAGGGGAACACTGAAGCTTTCTTT
-,-,TRBJ1-1,TRBV5-6,CASSLIGVNTEAFF,TGTGCCAGCAGCTTGATAGGGGTGAACACTGAAGCTTTCTTT
TRBD1,once,TRBJ1-5,TRBV5-1,CASSPRGGTGDNQPQHF,TGCGCCAGCAGCCCTCGAGGTGGGACAGGTGACAATCAGCCCCAGCATTTT
TRBD1,-,TRBJ1-5,TRBV19,CASTASEGAMPQHF,TGTGCCAGTACCGCGTCTGAGGGGGCCATGCCCCAGCATTTT
TRBD2,-,TRBJ2-5,TRBV19,CASSIDVAGGETQYF,TGTGCCAGTAGTATAGATGTAGCGGGGGGGGAGACCCAGTACTTC
TRBD1,-,TRBJ1-1,TRBV12-5,CASGLGQGNTEAFF,TGTGCTAGTGGTTTGGGACAGGGGAACACTGAAGCTTTCTTT
-,few,TRBJ1-4,TRBV7-9,CASSPRGSVGSGEKLFF,TGTGCCAGCAGCCCCCGCGGGTCGGTGGGGTCGGGGGAAAAACTGTTTTTT
TRBD1,-,TRBJ1-1,TRBV28,CASSRGGPSSEAFF,TGTGCCAGCAGCAGAGGGGGCCCGAGCTCTGAAGCTTTCTTT
-,-,TRBJ2-5,TRBV11-2,CASSLRGGETQYF,TGTGCCAGCAGCTTGAGGGGAGGAGAGACCCAGTACTTC
-,-,TRBJ2-7,TRBV5-1,CASSLGPGEMGYEQHF,TGCGCCAGCAGCTTGGGGCCAGGGGAAATGGGCTACGAGCAGCACTTC
TRBD1,-,TRBJ2-7,TRBV6-5,CASSSWTGGTYEQYF,TGTGCCAGCAGTTCTTGGACAGGGGGGACATACGAGCAGTACTTC
TRBD2,-,TRBJ2-3,TRBV7-2,CASSSTSGRTDTQYF,TGTGCCAGCAGCTCCACTAGCGGCCGCACAGATACGCAGTATTTT
-,-,TRBJ1-3,TRBV11-2,CASSSIRGRLVSTIYF,TGTGCCAGCAGCTCTATACGAGGGCGCCTGGTCAGCACCATATATTTT